In its sample, the clone carrying this T cell receptor beta chain was seen once. The antigen is not known. The ends were cut back, 5 bases at V and 2 bases at J, with 14 bases in the middle. Germline V gives CDR1 SGHNT, CDR2 YYREEE (reference sequence). This CDR3 region has 14 residues. The PCR employed 60 Vbeta primers together with 13 Jbeta primers. Some clones are missing from TCRdb's copy, which holds only in-frame ones; the method was immunoSEQ multiplex PCR. The sample holds some 140,000 clones, around 80% seen once. The data derive from a study of cytomegalovirus exposure and HLA in healthy donors. Study-level points and caveats: High sensitivity and specificity were reportedly achieved when the classifier diagnosed cytomegalovirus status.

The source of this sequence is a woman aged 40 to 50 in good health and CMV-seronegative. The sequencing sample was made of PBMCs. V usage is TRBV5-4 and J usage is TRBJ2-7, with TRBD1 as a possible D gene (5 bases). The CDR3 spells CASRVGGAAYEQYF. The CDR3, as DNA: TGTGCCAGCAGAGTCGGTGGGGCGGCCTACGAGCAGTACTTC.